Ten or more counts support the clone carrying this T cell receptor beta chain. Its antigen is not known. Breast cancer patients provided tissue from their axillary draining lymph nodes. This entry comes from a study of breast tumors, draining lymph nodes, adjacent tissues. Study conclusions and caveats: Tumor T cell lymph node origin was a supported hypothesis, not proven. Luminal-like breast cancer showed significantly higher tumor–nontumor repertoire similarity than basal-like. Tumor TCR diversity was below lymph nodes but above nontumor tissue.

The CDR3 is 15 amino acids. V was cut by 3 bases and J by 0 bases, with 15 bases left in between. Germline V gene lookup returns CDR1 SQVTM and CDR2 ANQGSEA. TCRdb re-derived calls from the multiplex PCR reads in MiXCR, one entry per CDR3 protein. The table has 120,000 or so distinct CDR3 sequences, approximately 20% seen once. The receptor was isolated from a female donor with breast cancer. Some clones in this sample may be carry-over from other donors' samples. The V gene is TRBV29-1, the J gene TRBJ2-7; D might be TRBD1 (5 bases). What was sequenced was axillary lymph node tissue. The CDR3 spells CSVEIWTSSSYEQYF. The DNA for the CDR3 is TGCAGCGTTGAGATATGGACATCGAGCTCCTACGAGCAGTACTTC.